This T cell receptor beta chain emerged from a study of blood T cell repertoires in COVID-19. As for the study in general: Symptom resolution, clearance, or two negative PCRs marked the recovered donors of Cohort 3.

Individuals drawn from 24 US areas were about 18 to 100 years old. The protocol was immunoSEQ multiplex PCR, while the TCRdb copy is restricted to in-frame clones and leaves out a portion. The sample includes fewer than 250,000 clones, roughly nine tenths of them seen just once. V lost 8 bases and J lost 1, with 11 bases in between. Germline loops: CDR1 MNHEY, CDR2 SMNVEV (reference sequence). CDR3 length: 13 amino acids. This chain connects TRBV27 to TRBJ1-1; D unclear. The origin of this receptor is a woman aged 40 to 50 in a cohort exposed to, infected with or recovered from COVID-19 (not recorded which). The sample comprised PBMCs or T cells enriched from blood (not recorded which). The CDR3 bases are TGTGCCAGCGCTATCTCTGGGAACACTGAAGCTTTCTTT. The encoded protein is CASAISGNTEAFF.